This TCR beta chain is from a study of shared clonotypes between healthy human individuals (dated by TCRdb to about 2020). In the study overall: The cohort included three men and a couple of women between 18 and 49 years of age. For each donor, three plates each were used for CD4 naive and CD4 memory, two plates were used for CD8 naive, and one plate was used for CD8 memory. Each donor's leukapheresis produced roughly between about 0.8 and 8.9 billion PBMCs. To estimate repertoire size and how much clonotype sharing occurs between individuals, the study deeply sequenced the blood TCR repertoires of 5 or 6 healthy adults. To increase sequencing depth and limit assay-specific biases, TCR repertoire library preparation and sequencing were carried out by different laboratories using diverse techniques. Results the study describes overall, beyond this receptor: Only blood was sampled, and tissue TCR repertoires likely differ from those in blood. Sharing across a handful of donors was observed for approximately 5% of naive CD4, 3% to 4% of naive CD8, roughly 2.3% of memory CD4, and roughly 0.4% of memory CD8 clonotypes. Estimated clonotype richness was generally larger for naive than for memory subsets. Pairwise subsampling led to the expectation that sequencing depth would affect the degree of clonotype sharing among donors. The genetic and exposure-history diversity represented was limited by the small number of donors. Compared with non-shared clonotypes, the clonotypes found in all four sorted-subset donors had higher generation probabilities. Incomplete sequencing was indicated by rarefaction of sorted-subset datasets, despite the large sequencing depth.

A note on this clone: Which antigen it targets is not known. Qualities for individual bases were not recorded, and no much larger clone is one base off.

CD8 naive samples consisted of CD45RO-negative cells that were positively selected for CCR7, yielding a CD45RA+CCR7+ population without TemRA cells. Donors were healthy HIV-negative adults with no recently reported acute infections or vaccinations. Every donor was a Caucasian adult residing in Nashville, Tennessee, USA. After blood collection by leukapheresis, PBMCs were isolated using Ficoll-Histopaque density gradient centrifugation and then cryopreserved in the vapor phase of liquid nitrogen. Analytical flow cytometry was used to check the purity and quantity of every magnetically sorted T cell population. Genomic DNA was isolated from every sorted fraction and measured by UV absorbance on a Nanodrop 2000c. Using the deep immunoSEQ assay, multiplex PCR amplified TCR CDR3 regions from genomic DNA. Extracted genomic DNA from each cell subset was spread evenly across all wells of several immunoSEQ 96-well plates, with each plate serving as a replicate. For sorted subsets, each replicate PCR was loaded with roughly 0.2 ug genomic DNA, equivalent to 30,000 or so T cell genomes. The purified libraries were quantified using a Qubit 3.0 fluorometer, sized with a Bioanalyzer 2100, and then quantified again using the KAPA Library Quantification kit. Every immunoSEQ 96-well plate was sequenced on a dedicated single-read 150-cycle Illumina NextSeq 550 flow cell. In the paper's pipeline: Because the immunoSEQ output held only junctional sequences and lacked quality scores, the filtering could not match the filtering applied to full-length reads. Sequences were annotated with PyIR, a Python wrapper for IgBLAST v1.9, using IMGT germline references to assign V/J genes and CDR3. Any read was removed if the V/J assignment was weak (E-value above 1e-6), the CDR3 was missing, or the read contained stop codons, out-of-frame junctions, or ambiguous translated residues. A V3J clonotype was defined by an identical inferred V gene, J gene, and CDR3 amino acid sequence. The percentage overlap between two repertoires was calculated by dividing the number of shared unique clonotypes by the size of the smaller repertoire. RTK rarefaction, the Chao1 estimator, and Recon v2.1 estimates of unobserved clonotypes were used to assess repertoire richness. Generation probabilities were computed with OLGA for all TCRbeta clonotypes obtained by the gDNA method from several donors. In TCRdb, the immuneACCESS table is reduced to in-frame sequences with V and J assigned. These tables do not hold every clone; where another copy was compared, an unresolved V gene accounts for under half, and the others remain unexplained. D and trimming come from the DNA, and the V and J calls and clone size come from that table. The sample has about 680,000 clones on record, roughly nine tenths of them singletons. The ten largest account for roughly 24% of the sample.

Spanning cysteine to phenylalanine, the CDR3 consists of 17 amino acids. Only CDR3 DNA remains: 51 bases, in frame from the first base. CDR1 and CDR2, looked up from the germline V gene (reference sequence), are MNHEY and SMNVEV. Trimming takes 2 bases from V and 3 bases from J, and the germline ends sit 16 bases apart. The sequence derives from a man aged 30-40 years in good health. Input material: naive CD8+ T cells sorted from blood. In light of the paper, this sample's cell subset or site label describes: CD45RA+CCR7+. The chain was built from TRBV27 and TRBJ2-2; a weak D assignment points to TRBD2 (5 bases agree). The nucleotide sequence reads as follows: TGTGCCAGCAGTTTAGTCGGCGGGTCCGGGTACACCGGGGAGCTGTTTTTT. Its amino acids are CASSLVGGSGYTGELFF.